This T cell receptor (beta chain) was captured by sequencing in a study of tumor T cells in aggressive B-cell lymphoma. A remark on this clone: A read error may account for a junction end that differs from germline.

Germline V gene data show CDR1 as MNHEY and CDR2 as SMNVEV (reference sequence). The CDR3 has 15 amino acids. Data came from immunoSEQ multiplex PCR; TCRdb stores just in-frame clones and leaves some out. The sample includes about 11,000 clones, 92% of them seen just once. The source of this sequence is an adult with diffuse large B cell lymphoma. The material sequenced was tumor tissue. This chain connects TRBV27 to TRBJ2-7, with a tentative D call TRBD2 (6 bases). CDR3 residues: CAGSVGTPKGHEQYF. As DNA, the CDR3 is TGTGCCGGCAGTGTAGGGACTCCTAAGGGGCACGAGCAGTACTTC.